These 16 T cell receptor beta chains originate from one sample sequenced in a study of a mutant IDH1 vaccine in newly diagnosed glioma. The time point: baseline, week 1 (first vaccination visit). Treatment defined: pre-vaccination baseline after standard-of-care therapy. Clones were sequenced by immunoSEQ multiplex PCR, and TCRdb holds only the in-frame ones, with some missing. The sample shows over 75,000 clones, around 77% of them seen only once. Sequencing was performed on PBMCs, taken from a glioma patient treated with radiotherapy, temozolomide or both. Receptors originate from a man aged 35 to 55 with glioma.

This clone occurred once. The chain couples TRBV18 to TRBJ2-5, with D perhaps TRBD2 (6 bases). Trimming shortened V by 1 base and J by 5 bases, and 11 bases separated the two germline ends. CDR3 size: 14 residues. Germline assignment: CDR1 KGHSH and CDR2 LQKENI. Here the CDR3 reads CASSPQGSGETQYF. In DNA, the CDR3 is TGTGCCAGCTCACCACAGGGGAGCGGGGAGACCCAGTACTTC.

The rearrangement uses TRBV5-6 and TRBJ2-7; D is undetermined. CDR3 length equals 16 residues. Looked up from germline, CDR1 is SGHDT and CDR2 is YYEEEE. V was clipped by 4 bases and J by 0 bases, with 17 bases between them. The DNA of the CDR3 is TGTGCCAGCAGCCCCAAGACCTTGAAGAGCTCCTACGAGCAGTACTTC. It yields the protein CASSPKTLKSSYEQYF.

J is TRBJ2-5 and V is TRBV7-2; D is perhaps TRBD1 or TRBD2 (6 bases each). Per germline, CDR1 SGHTA and CDR2 FQGNSA. Trimming took off 1 base at V and 5 bases at J, with 17 bases between the two ends. The CDR3 extends over 16 amino acids. In DNA, the CDR3 is TGTGCCAGCAGCTTAGGGGAGGAGCGGAGGGGGGAGACCCAGTACTTC. Its translation is CASSLGEERRGETQYF.

The V gene is TRBV6-5, the J gene TRBJ2-7, with D unresolved. The V gene lost 2 bases and the J gene lost 3 bases, with 8 bases spanning the gap. CDR3 length: 13 residues. The germline V gene has CDR1 MNHEY and CDR2 SVGAGI. CDR3 protein: CASSYVPNYEQYF. For the CDR3, the DNA is TGTGCCAGCAGTTACGTGCCCAACTACGAGCAGTACTTC.

This rearrangement joins TRBV5-1 to TRBJ2-7, with D perhaps TRBD2 (5 bases). Trimming left V 0 bases short and J 7 bases short, with 11 bases between. From germline, CDR1 is SGHRS and CDR2 YFSETQ. The CDR3 loop spans 13 amino acids. The CDR3 protein is CASSLDGEIEQYF. DNA of the CDR3: TGCGCCAGCAGCTTGGACGGGGAAATAGAGCAGTACTTC.

The chain joins TRBV29-1 to TRBJ2-7; 7 positions agree with TRBD2. In germline, CDR1 is SQVTM, CDR2 ANQGSEA. The CDR3 contains 13 residues. V lost 4 bases, J lost 3 bases, and 6 bases stayed unmatched. The CDR3 sequence: CSVGGGVNYEQYF. The CDR3 nucleotides read TGCAGCGTTGGGGGAGGGGTGAACTACGAGCAGTACTTC.

The V call is TRBV2, the J call TRBJ2-2, with TRBD2 as a possible D gene (5 bases). Looked up from germline, CDR1 is SNHLY and CDR2 is FYNNEI. V lost 0 bases to trimming and J lost 2 bases, with 13 bases between them. The CDR3 spans 17 residues. The CDR3 sequence: CASSEAVGLPNTGELFF. In DNA form, the CDR3 reads TGTGCCAGCAGTGAAGCAGTAGGACTTCCAAACACCGGGGAGCTGTTTTTT.

The chain uses TRBV9 and TRBJ1-4, with D maybe TRBD1 (5 bases). The CDR3 contains 15 residues. Germline V gene sequence: CDR1 SGDLS, CDR2 YYNGEE. Trimming removed 3 bases at V and 7 bases at J, with 16 bases between. The CDR3 DNA is TGTGCCAGCAGCGAGTCACTCGGGGGGATTGAAAAACTGTTTTTT. It specifies CASSESLGGIEKLFF.

The CDR3 region is CASSRGETQYF. CDR3 DNA sequence: TGTGCCAGCAGCAGGGGGGAGACCCAGTACTTC. The gene calls are TRBV6-6 and TRBJ2-5; 7 bases line up with TRBD1. V was clipped by 6 bases and J by 5 bases; unmatched bases: 0. Per the germline V gene, CDR1 is MNHNY and CDR2 is SVGAGI (reference sequence). The CDR3 covers 11 residues.

V usage is TRBV5-1 and J usage is TRBJ2-1; the D is unclear. The CDR3 spans 16 residues. Trimming shortened V by 0 bases and J by 9 bases, and 19 bases separated the two germline ends. CDR1 is SGHRS and CDR2 is YFSETQ in the germline V gene. CDR3 bases: TGCGCCAGCAGCTTGGCCGGTAACGGGCGGTTCGGTGAGCAGTTCTTC. Protein: CASSLAGNGRFGEQFF.

This clone was counted a single time. The rearrangement uses TRBV5-1 and TRBJ2-3, with D tentatively TRBD1 (6 bases). The V and J ends lost 0 bases and 3 bases respectively, with 11 bases between them. This CDR3 contains 15 residues. Germline V gene sequence: CDR1 SGHRS, CDR2 YFSETQ. DNA for the CDR3: TGCGCCAGCAGCTTGGACAGGGCCCTTACAGATACGCAGTATTTT. Translating gives CASSLDRALTDTQYF. The entire variable domain, with the rest obtained from reference TRBV5-1 and TRBJ2-3, is as follows: KAGVTQTPRYLIKTRGQQVTLSCSPISGHRSVSWYQQTPGQGLQFLFEYFSETQRNKGNFPGRFSGRQFSNSRSEMNVSTLELGDSALYLCASSLDRALTDTQYFGPGTRLTVL.

The chain's CDR3 is CASSKGLSGNTIYF. The CDR3 nucleotides are TGTGCCAGCAGCAAAGGACTGTCTGGAAACACCATATATTTT. The rearrangement joins TRBV5-6 to TRBJ1-3; no firm D call. This CDR3 spans 14 amino acids. CDR1 SGHDT and CDR2 YYEEEE come from the germline V gene. V was pared by 4 bases and J by 1 base, with 9 bases between.

The chain links TRBV11-2 to TRBJ2-5, with 9 positions matching TRBD2. Looked up from germline, CDR1 is SGHAT and CDR2 is FQNNGV. This CDR3 is built from 15 residues. Germline trimming cut 2 bases from V and 3 bases from J; bases unmatched to any gene: 4. In nucleotides, the CDR3 is TGTGCCAGCAGCTTAAGCGGGGGGTTGGAAGAGACCCAGTACTTC. Residues: CASSLSGGLEETQYF.

The genes are TRBV7-2 and TRBJ2-7; TRBD2 agrees at 8 bases. Germline V gene lookup returns CDR1 SGHTA and CDR2 FQGNSA. CDR3 size: 14 residues. With V trimmed by 2 bases and J by 3 bases, 3 bases remained unmatched. The CDR3 sequence is CASSLQRGLYEQYF. The CDR3 DNA follows: TGTGCCAGCAGCTTACAGCGGGGGCTCTACGAGCAGTACTTC.

This chain joins TRBV6-5 and TRBJ2-3; D remains unclear. The CDR3 contains 13 residues. Germline V gene sequence: CDR1 MNHEY, CDR2 SVGAGI. With 7 bases removed from V and 2 bases from J, the gap between germline ends came to 10 bases. CDR3 loop: CASMYGPTDTQYF. The CDR3 region has the DNA TGTGCCAGCATGTACGGCCCCACAGATACGCAGTATTTT.

The rearrangement uses TRBV19 and TRBJ1-5; TRBD1 matches 8 bases. Germline V lookup: CDR1 LNHDA, CDR2 SQIVND (reference sequence). V was pared by 3 bases and J by 5 bases, with 9 bases of the junction left unmatched. This CDR3 region has 16 residues. CDR3 DNA: TGTGCCAGTAGTATTGGACAGGGCGTTAGGGATCAGCCCCAGCATTTT. This sequence encodes CASSIGQGVRDQPQHF.